This T cell receptor (beta chain) is from a study of cytomegalovirus exposure and HLA in healthy donors. The CDR3 consists of 12 residues. Unmatched junction bases numbered 2, after V lost 7 bases and J lost 2 bases. Germline assignment: CDR1 SGHKS and CDR2 YYEKEE (reference sequence). PCR involved 60 Vbeta and 13 Jbeta primers. Only in-frame clones appear in the TCRdb table, and some are missing; sequencing was by immunoSEQ multiplex PCR. The sample carries 150,000 to 200,000 clones, over 80% recorded once. The chain links TRBV5-5 to TRBJ2-7; 8 bases align to TRBD1. The TCR comes from a girl aged 5-17 years in good health and CMV-seropositive. Material: PBMCs. DNA of the CDR3: TGTGCCAGCGACAGGGGCACCTACGAGCAGTACTTC. It translates to CASDRGTYEQYF.